The 26 T cell receptor beta chains given below trace back to one sample, sequenced in a study of T cells in Graves' hyperthyroidism and ophthalmopathy. TCR beta CDR3 regions were amplified from RNA transcripts. Researchers ran a first-round RT-PCR on the TCR CDR3 using the HTBI primer set. TCRdb redid the calling of the multiplex PCR reads with MiXCR, one entry per CDR3 protein. The table has about 700,000 distinct CDR3 sequences, approximately 14% seen once. Sample: blood. The receptors shown here come from a woman in her late teens or twenties with Graves' hyperthyroidism.

This clonotype occurred many times. Here the CDR3 reads CASSFAGTGSGEQFF. The CDR3 nucleotides read TGTGCCAGCAGCTTCGCCGGGACAGGGTCCGGGGAGCAGTTCTTC. The J gene is TRBJ2-1, the V gene TRBV7-6, with TRBD1 identical over 9 bases. The CDR3 extends over 15 amino acids. With V trimmed by 3 bases and J by 10 bases, 10 bases remained unmatched. Looked up from germline, CDR1 is SGHVS and CDR2 is FNYEAQ.

Only a few counts were recorded for this clonotype. The chain joins TRBV20-1 to TRBJ2-1; D perhaps matches TRBD1 (6 bases). Germline lookup yields CDR1 DFQATT and CDR2 SNEGSKA (reference sequence). CDR3 size: 13 residues. Trimming took 1 base from V and 9 from J, leaving 13 bases between them. CDR3 protein: CSARVGIGGEQFF. CDR3 sequence (DNA): TGCAGTGCTAGAGTAGGGATAGGGGGTGAGCAGTTCTTC.

Note on this clonotype: A much larger clone lies a single base off, so this may be a read error. The chain combines TRBV30 with TRBJ1-1; D gene ambiguous. The germline V gene encodes CDR1 GTSNPN and CDR2 SVGIG (reference sequence). This CDR3 is 13 amino acids long. Written as DNA, the CDR3 is TGTGCGTTGGAGACCTCACTGAGCACTGAAGCTTTCTTT. Residues: CALETSLSTEAFF.

This clonotype was counted ten times or more. Here the CDR3 reads CASSPRQGLEQYF. The CDR3 coding sequence is TGTGCCAGCAGCCCACGACAGGGGCTCGAGCAGTACTTC. This chain connects TRBV11-1 to TRBJ2-7, with TRBD1 matching 8 bases. The CDR3 runs 13 residues. With 5 bases clipped from V and 6 bases from J, the junction kept 6 bases outside the gene matches. Germline values: CDR1 SGHAT, CDR2 FQDESV (reference sequence).

The sample holds many counts of this clonotype. Here the CDR3 DNA reads TGTGCCTGGAGGAGACGGGGCAGGGCGAACACTGAAGCTTTCTTT. This sequence encodes CAWRRRGRANTEAFF. The rearrangement uses TRBV30 and TRBJ1-1, with a tentative D call TRBD1 (5 bases). The germline gives CDR1 GTSNPN, CDR2 SVGIG (reference sequence). Trimming removed 3 bases at V and 1 base at J, with 15 bases between. This CDR3 is 15 amino acids long.

This clonotype was counted a few times. The J gene is TRBJ2-1, the V gene TRBV5-1; maybe TRBD2 (5 bases). There are 14 residues in the CDR3. With 2 bases removed from V and 6 bases from J, the gap between germline ends came to 12 bases. Germline CDR1 and CDR2: SGHRS and YFSETQ. The CDR3 loop reads CASSFPGSVNEQFF. The DNA of the CDR3 is TGCGCCAGCAGCTTCCCGGGGAGCGTCAATGAGCAGTTCTTC.

For this clonotype: Lacking the conserved final phenylalanine or tryptophan, this CDR3 likely reflects a read error. CDR3 region: CASSPEVRGVEGNEQFV. CDR3 nucleotides: TGTGCCAGCAGCCCCGAGGTGAGGGGCGTAGAGGGCAATGAGCAGTTCGTC. The gene calls are TRBV7-6 and TRBJ2-1; D might be TRBD1 or TRBD2, each matching 5 bases. From germline, CDR1 is SGHVS and CDR2 FNYEAQ. V was cut by 5 bases and J by 6 bases, with 23 bases left in between. The CDR3 loop spans 17 amino acids.

The table lists this clonotype with many counts. The chain links TRBV11-2 to TRBJ1-2; D unclear. CDR3 length equals 11 residues. Germline V gives CDR1 SGHAT, CDR2 FQNNGV. Trimming took 8 bases from V and 7 from J, leaving 11 bases between them. The DNA of the CDR3 is TGTGCCAGCCCGAGAGAGGGTGGCTACACCTTC. Residues: CASPREGGYTF.

This clonotype was counted at least ten times. V usage is TRBV5-5 and J usage is TRBJ2-1; D gene uncertain. The CDR3 is made up of 14 amino acids. Germline V gives CDR1 SGHKS, CDR2 YYEKEE (reference sequence). The V end was cut by 2 bases, the J end by 4 bases, with 10 bases between. The CDR3 region is CASSFTTRYNEQFF. The CDR3 region has the DNA TGTGCCAGCAGCTTTACAACCCGTTACAATGAGCAGTTCTTC.

V gene TRBV6-5 combines with J gene TRBJ1-5, with 9 bases lining up with TRBD1. CDR1 MNHEY and CDR2 SVGAGI come from the germline V gene. With 2 bases clipped from V and 9 bases from J, the junction kept 11 bases outside the gene matches. The CDR3 loop spans 16 amino acids. Here the CDR3 reads CASSYPRGQGGRPQHF. DNA for the CDR3: TGTGCCAGCAGTTACCCGAGGGGACAGGGTGGTAGGCCCCAGCATTTT.

This chain uses TRBV13 with TRBJ2-7, with 7 positions matching TRBD1. CDR1 and CDR2 (germline): PRHDT, FYEKMQ (reference sequence). CDR3 size: 13 residues. Trimming at V came to 5 bases and at J to 3 bases, leaving 4 bases not matched to a gene. Written as DNA, the CDR3 is TGTGCCAGCAGCCACAGGGGTGGCTACGAGCAGTACTTC. The encoded protein is CASSHRGGYEQYF.

This clonotype was detected ten times or more. The gene calls are TRBV7-2 and TRBJ1-2, with D maybe TRBD1 (5 bases). This CDR3 is 14 amino acids long. The germline CDR1 and CDR2 sequences are SGHTA and FQGNSA. V lost 4 bases and J 6 bases, leaving 15 bases between the germline ends. This CDR3 is CASSSLNPRDGYTF. DNA for the CDR3: TGTGCCAGCAGCTCCCTGAACCCCAGGGATGGCTACACCTTC.

This clonotype was detected a few times. J is TRBJ2-7 and V is TRBV30; TRBD2 agrees at 15 bases. Germline values: CDR1 GTSNPN, CDR2 SVGIG (reference sequence). J was trimmed by 3 bases and V by 1 base; bases with no gene match: 4. This CDR3 comprises 16 residues. The CDR3 coding sequence is TGTGCCTGGAGTGAGGGACTAGCGGGAGGAATCTACGAGCAGTACTTC. Its protein product is CAWSEGLAGGIYEQYF.

The V call is TRBV7-9, the J call TRBJ2-1; a possible D gene is TRBD2 (5 bases). The germline V gene encodes CDR1 SEHNR and CDR2 FQNEAQ (reference sequence). This CDR3 has 13 amino acids. V was shortened by 4 bases and J by 12 bases, with 16 bases between the two germline ends. The CDR3 here is CASSSRAGSGQFF. In nucleotides, the CDR3 is TGTGCCAGCAGCTCGAGGGCCGGATCCGGGCAGTTCTTC. The variable domain in full, completed from reference TRBV7-9 and TRBJ2-1, reads DTGVSQNPRHKITKRGQNVTFRCDPISEHNRLYWYRQTLGQGPEFLTYFQNEAQLEKSRLLSDRFSAERPKGSFSTLEIQRTEQGDSAMYLCASSSRAGSGQFFGPGTRLTVL.

This clonotype was detected many times. The chain joins TRBV6-1 to TRBJ2-7; 12 bases match TRBD1. Trimming at V came to 5 bases and at J to 6 bases, leaving 8 bases not matched to a gene. The CDR3 has 15 amino acids. Germline-derived CDR1 and CDR2 are MNHNS and SASEGT. The CDR3 region has the DNA TGTGCCAGCAGTTACCCCGGGACAGGGGGCGTCGAGCAGTACTTC. Amino acid sequence: CASSYPGTGGVEQYF.

This clonotype was recorded at least ten times. The CDR3 nucleotides read TGTGCCAGCTCACCACGGGAACGACCGTACACTGAAGCTTTCTTT. Amino acid sequence: CASSPRERPYTEAFF. V is TRBV18 and J is TRBJ1-1; D not certain. The CDR3 extends over 15 amino acids. CDR1 KGHSH and CDR2 LQKENI come from the germline V gene. Trimming pared 1 base from V and 3 bases from J, leaving 12 bases between. Full variable domain (outside the CDR3, taken from reference TRBV18 and TRBJ1-1): NAGVMQNPRHLVRRRGQEARLRCSPMKGHSHVYWYRQLPEEGLKFMVYLQKENIIDESGMPKERFSAEFPKEGPSILRIQQVVRGDSAAYFCASSPRERPYTEAFFGQGTRLTVV.

This clonotype was seen many times. J is TRBJ1-1 and V is TRBV6-2 or TRBV6-3, with a possible D match to TRBD1 (6 bases). Trimming took off 7 bases at V and 0 bases at J, with 21 bases between the two ends. This CDR3 spans 17 amino acids. CDR1 is MNHEY and CDR2 is SVGEGT in the germline V gene. CDR3 nucleotides: TGTGCCAGCATCGCGCCCTCCGGGACACTAATGAACACTGAAGCTTTCTTT. Translation gives CASIAPSGTLMNTEAFF.

This clonotype has only a few counts. This may stem from a read error, because a much larger clone lies one nucleotide away. This chain links TRBV2 with TRBJ2-3, with D unclear. Germline CDR1 SNHLY, CDR2 FYNNEI. This CDR3 has 13 amino acids. CDR3 DNA: TGTGCCAGCAGTCGCCATGTAGCAGATATGCAGTATTTT. This translates into CASSRHVADMQYF. Complete variable domain (other parts from reference TRBV2 and TRBJ2-3): EPEVTQTPSHQVTQMGQEVILRCVPISNHLYFYWYRQILGQKVEFLVSFYNNEISEKSEIFDDQFSVERPDGSNFTLKIRSTKLEDSAMYFCASSRHVADMQYFGPGTRLTVL.

In this sample, this clonotype turned up many times. This chain links TRBV20-1 with TRBJ1-1; D is unresolved. CDR3 size: 12 residues. The V gene lost 6 bases and the J gene lost 3 bases, with 11 bases spanning the gap. Germline CDR1 is DFQATT and CDR2 is SNEGSKA (reference sequence). CDR3 bases: TGCAGTGCCAGACCAGACCACACTGAAGCTTTCTTT. Its translation is CSARPDHTEAFF.

This clonotype appeared a few times. The chain carries TRBV5-5 and TRBJ1-1; D may be TRBD1 (6 bases). The CDR3 totals 14 residues. In germline, CDR1 is SGHKS, CDR2 YYEKEE (reference sequence). Trimming pared 3 bases from V and 9 bases from J, leaving 18 bases between. For the CDR3, the DNA is TGTGCCAGCAGCTCCCCGGGGGCAGGCGGGCAAGCTTTCTTT. Its protein product is CASSSPGAGGQAFF.

The rearrangement uses TRBV20-1 and TRBJ2-7; 13 nucleotides agree with TRBD2. This CDR3 is 16 amino acids long. From germline, CDR1 is DFQATT and CDR2 SNEGSKA (reference sequence). Trimming removed 4 bases from V and 3 bases from J; junction bases left unmatched: 9. The CDR3 region is CSAKELAGGDFYEQYF. The CDR3 bases are TGCAGTGCTAAAGAACTAGCGGGAGGGGACTTCTACGAGCAGTACTTC.

The chain combines TRBV7-2 with TRBJ2-1; D possibly corresponds to TRBD2 (6 bases). Germline V lookup: CDR1 SGHTA, CDR2 FQGNSA. The CDR3 spans 14 residues. The V gene lost 5 bases and the J gene lost 7 bases, with 15 bases spanning the gap. The CDR3 bases are TGTGCCAGCAGCCACGCCGGGAGTCGGAATGAGCAGTTCTTC. Protein: CASSHAGSRNEQFF.

This clonotype occurred a few times. This chain joins TRBV3-1 and TRBJ2-1; 8 positions agree with TRBD2. The CDR3 covers 15 residues. From germline, CDR1 is LGHDT and CDR2 YNNKEL (reference sequence). The J segment lost 3 bases and the V segment lost 7 bases, leaving 8 bases of the junction unmatched. CDR3 region: CASTRGSGVYNEQFF. In DNA, the CDR3 is TGTGCCAGCACCCGGGGTAGCGGGGTCTACAATGAGCAGTTCTTC.

This clonotype appeared many times. The gene calls are TRBV28 and TRBJ1-1, with TRBD1 as a possible D gene (5 bases). Trimming pared 6 bases from V and 5 bases from J, leaving 19 bases between. The CDR3 is 15 residues long. The germline V gene has CDR1 MDHEN and CDR2 SYDVKM. The CDR3 region has the DNA TGTGCCAGCAGCAACCCAGGGTTGGAAATGACTGAAGCTTTCTTT. Protein product: CASSNPGLEMTEAFF.

To note about this clonotype: A read error may explain this, as a much larger clone is one base away. This chain links TRBV2 with TRBJ1-3; 7 nucleotides line up with TRBD1. Germline V gene sequence: CDR1 SNHLY, CDR2 FYNNEI. V lost 4 bases to trimming and J lost 2 bases; unmatched junction nucleotides: 2. The CDR3 length is 14 residues. The CDR3 sequence is CASSGGTAGNTIYF. The CDR3 bases are TGTGCCAGCAGTGGGGGGACAGCTGGAAACACCATATATTTT.

The chain uses TRBV7-3 and TRBJ2-1; 14 bases agree with TRBD2. The CDR3 consists of 15 residues. Trimming cost V 3 bases and J 12 bases; bases outside gene matches: 7. The germline V gene encodes CDR1 SGHTA and CDR2 FQGTGA. CDR3 in amino acids: CASSFSTSGRARQFF. In DNA, the CDR3 is TGTGCCAGCAGCTTCTCGACTAGCGGGAGGGCCCGGCAGTTCTTC.